This entry concerns a single T cell receptor beta chain. The sample belongs to a study of blood T cell repertoires in COVID-19. The wider study: Sites across the United States, Italy and Spain contributed samples from acute and convalescent COVID-19.

Only in-frame clones appear in the TCRdb table, and some are missing; sequencing was by immunoSEQ multiplex PCR. The sample shows 55,000 to 80,000 clones, approximately 80% of them seen only once. The CDR3 extends over 15 amino acids. Germline assignment: CDR1 SGHDT and CDR2 YYEEEE. Between the trimmed V and J ends, which lost 2 bases and 5 bases, there was a span of 16 bases. Material for sequencing was peripheral blood. The source is an elderly woman with active or convalescent COVID-19. The V gene is TRBV5-6, the J gene TRBJ2-5; D perhaps matches TRBD2 (5 bases). Here the CDR3 DNA reads TGTGCCAGCAGCTTCGGAGGTGCGGGCGGGGAGACCCAGTACTTC. Translation: CASSFGGAGGETQYF.